This record covers a single TCR beta chain. The sample belongs to a study of cytomegalovirus exposure and HLA in healthy donors. V lost 5 bases and J lost 4, with 21 bases in between. Per the germline V gene, CDR1 is LNHDA and CDR2 is SQIVND (reference sequence). The CDR3 runs 17 residues. PCR primers comprised 60 Vbeta and 13 Jbeta primers. The data were produced by immunoSEQ multiplex PCR, yet TCRdb's version contains in-frame clones alone and is incomplete. Of 200,000 or so clones detected, under 90% appear once; the ten largest clones hold around 0.1%. The sequenced sample consisted of PBMCs. The clonotype comes from a boy aged 2-9 years in good health and CMV-seronegative. The chain couples TRBV19 to TRBJ1-5, with D tentatively TRBD1 (6 bases). The CDR3 sequence is CASSLGTIRSINQPQHF. CDR3 coding DNA: TGTGCCAGTAGTCTCGGGACAATCCGGTCTATAAATCAGCCCCAGCATTTT.